The table lists the clone carrying this T cell receptor beta chain with a few counts. Its antigen is not known. Where ophthalmopathy was present, donors had moderate-to-severe activity, CAS ≥3, NOSPECS ≥4 and duration under 3 months. Diagnosis used clinical symptoms, serum thyroxine, TRAb, thyroid ultrasound and orbital computed tomography. RNA transcripts provided the template for amplifying TCR beta CDR3 regions. First-round RT-PCR employed HTBI primers, with a second-round multiplex PCR after it. TCRdb fed the multiplex PCR reads into MiXCR, producing one record per CDR3 protein. The sample contains about 230,000 distinct CDR3 sequences, about 47% of which appear only once. Germline V gene lookup returns CDR1 PRHDT and CDR2 FYEKMQ (reference sequence). Trimming took 5 bases from V and 4 from J, leaving 12 bases between them. The length of the CDR3 is 13 residues. This sample is drawn from a study of Graves' ophthalmopathy and Graves' hyperthyroidism.

Study-level results: An approximately 82% specificity and around 86% sensitivity were achieved by a 13-signature model that separated ophthalmopathy from stable hyperthyroidism.

This clonotype was obtained from an adult man with Graves' ophthalmopathy. The sample was peripheral blood. V and J are TRBV13 and TRBJ2-7; D unresolved. CDR3 sequence: CASSDSDPYEQYF. CDR3 DNA sequence: TGTGCCAGCAGCGATTCGGACCCTTACGAGCAGTACTTC.